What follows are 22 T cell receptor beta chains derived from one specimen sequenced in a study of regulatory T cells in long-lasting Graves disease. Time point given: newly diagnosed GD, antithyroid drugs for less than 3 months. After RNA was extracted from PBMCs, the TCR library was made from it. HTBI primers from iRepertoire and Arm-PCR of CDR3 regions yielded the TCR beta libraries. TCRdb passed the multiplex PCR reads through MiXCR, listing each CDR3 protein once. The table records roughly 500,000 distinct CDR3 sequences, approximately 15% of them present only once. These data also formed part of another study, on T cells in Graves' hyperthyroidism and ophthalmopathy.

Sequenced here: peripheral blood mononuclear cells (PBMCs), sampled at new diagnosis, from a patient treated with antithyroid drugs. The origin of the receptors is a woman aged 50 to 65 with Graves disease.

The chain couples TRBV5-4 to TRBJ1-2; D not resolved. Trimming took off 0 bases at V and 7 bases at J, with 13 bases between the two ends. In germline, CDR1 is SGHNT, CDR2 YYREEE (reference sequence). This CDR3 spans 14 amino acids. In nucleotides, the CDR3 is TGTGCCAGCAGCTTGGATTTGGGGATAAGTGGCTACACCTTC. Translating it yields CASSLDLGISGYTF.

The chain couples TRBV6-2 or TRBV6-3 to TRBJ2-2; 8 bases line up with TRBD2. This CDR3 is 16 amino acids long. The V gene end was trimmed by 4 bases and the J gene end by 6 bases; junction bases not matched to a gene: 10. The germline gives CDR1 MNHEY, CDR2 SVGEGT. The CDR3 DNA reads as TGTGCCAGCAGTTTTCAAAGCGGGAGAAATTCCGGGGAGCTGTTTTTT. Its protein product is CASSFQSGRNSGELFF.

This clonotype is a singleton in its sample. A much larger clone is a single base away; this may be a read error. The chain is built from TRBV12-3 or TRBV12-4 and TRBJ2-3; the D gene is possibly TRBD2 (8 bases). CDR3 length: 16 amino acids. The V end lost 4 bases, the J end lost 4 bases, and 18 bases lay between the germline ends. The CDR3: CASSWGQLTSADTQYF. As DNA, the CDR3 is TGTGCCAGCAGTTGGGGACAGCTGACTAGCGCAGATACGCAGTATTTT.

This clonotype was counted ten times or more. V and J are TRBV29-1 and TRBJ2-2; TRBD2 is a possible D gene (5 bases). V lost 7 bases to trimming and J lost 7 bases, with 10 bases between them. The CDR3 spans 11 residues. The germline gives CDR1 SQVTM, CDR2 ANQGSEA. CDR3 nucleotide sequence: TGCAGCGCCGGTGCGGGCGGGGAGCTGTTTTTT. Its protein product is CSAGAGGELFF.

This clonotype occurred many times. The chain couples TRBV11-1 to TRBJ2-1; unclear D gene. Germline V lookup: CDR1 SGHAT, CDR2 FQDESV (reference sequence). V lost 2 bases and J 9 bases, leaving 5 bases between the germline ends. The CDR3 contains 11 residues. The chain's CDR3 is CASSLMGEQFF. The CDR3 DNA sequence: TGTGCCAGCAGCTTAATGGGTGAGCAGTTCTTC.

CDR3 in amino acids: CASSYEARGGYEQYF. CDR3 nucleotides: TGTGCCAGCAGTTACGAGGCAAGGGGGGGTTACGAGCAGTACTTC. The chain joins TRBV6-5 to TRBJ2-7; D may be TRBD2 (7 bases). The CDR3 covers 15 residues. Germline V CDR1 and CDR2: MNHEY, SVGAGI. V was trimmed by 2 bases and J by 4 bases, leaving 15 bases between them.

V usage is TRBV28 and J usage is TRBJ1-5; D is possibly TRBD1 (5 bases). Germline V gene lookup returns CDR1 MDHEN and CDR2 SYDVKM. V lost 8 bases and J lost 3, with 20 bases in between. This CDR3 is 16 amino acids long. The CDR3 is CASRRGVTIYNQPQHF. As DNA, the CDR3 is TGTGCCAGCCGTCGAGGGGTGACAATATACAATCAGCCCCAGCATTTT.

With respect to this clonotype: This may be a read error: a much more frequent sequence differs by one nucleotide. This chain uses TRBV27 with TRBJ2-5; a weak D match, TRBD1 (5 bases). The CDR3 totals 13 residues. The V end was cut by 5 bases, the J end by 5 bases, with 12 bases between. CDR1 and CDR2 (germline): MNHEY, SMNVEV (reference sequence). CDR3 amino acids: CASSQGWSETQYF. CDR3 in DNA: TGTGCCAGCAGTCAGGGTTGGTCGGAGACCCAGTACTTC.

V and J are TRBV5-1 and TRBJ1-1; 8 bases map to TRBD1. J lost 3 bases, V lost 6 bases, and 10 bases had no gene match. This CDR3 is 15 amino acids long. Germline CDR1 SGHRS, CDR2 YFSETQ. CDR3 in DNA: TGCGCCAGCACTCTGTCAGGGACAGGCTACACTGAAGCTTTCTTT. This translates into CASTLSGTGYTEAFF. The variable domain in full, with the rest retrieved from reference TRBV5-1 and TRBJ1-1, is KAGVTQTPRYLIKTRGQQVTLSCSPISGHRSVSWYQQTPGQGLQFLFEYFSETQRNKGNFPGRFSGRQFSNSRSEMNVSTLELGDSALYLCASTLSGTGYTEAFFGQGTRLTVV.

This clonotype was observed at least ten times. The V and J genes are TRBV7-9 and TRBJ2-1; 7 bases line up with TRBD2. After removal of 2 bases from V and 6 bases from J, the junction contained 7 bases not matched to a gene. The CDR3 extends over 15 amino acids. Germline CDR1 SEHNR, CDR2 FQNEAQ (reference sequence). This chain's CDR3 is CASSLRREHSNEQFF. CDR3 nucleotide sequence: TGTGCCAGCAGCTTACGGCGGGAGCACTCCAATGAGCAGTTCTTC. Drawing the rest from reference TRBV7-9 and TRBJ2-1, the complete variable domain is DTGVSQNPRHKITKRGQNVTFRCDPISEHNRLYWYRQTLGQGPEFLTYFQNEAQLEKSRLLSDRFSAERPKGSFSTLEIQRTEQGDSAMYLCASSLRREHSNEQFFGPGTRLTVL.

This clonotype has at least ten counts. The DNA for the CDR3 is TGTGCCAGCAGTCTAGCGGGAGAGGGTGAGCAGTTCTTC. This codes for CASSLAGEGEQFF. This chain connects TRBV2 to TRBJ2-1; TRBD2 matches 10 bases. Per the germline V gene, CDR1 is SNHLY and CDR2 is FYNNEI. The CDR3 has 13 amino acids. Trimming at V came to 5 bases and at J to 9 bases, leaving 4 bases not matched to a gene.

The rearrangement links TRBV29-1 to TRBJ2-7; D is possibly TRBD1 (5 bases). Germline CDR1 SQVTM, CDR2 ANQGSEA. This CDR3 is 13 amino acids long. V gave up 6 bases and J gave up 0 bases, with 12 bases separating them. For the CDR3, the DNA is TGCAGCGTCCAGGGTCCCAGCTCCTACGAGCAGTACTTC. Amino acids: CSVQGPSSYEQYF.

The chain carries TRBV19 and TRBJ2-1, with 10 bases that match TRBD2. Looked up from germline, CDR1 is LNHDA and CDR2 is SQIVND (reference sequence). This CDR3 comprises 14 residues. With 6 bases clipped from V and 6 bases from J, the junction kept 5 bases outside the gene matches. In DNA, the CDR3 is TGTGCCAGTAGCCCGGGACTAGCGCCCAATGAGCAGTTCTTC. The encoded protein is CASSPGLAPNEQFF.

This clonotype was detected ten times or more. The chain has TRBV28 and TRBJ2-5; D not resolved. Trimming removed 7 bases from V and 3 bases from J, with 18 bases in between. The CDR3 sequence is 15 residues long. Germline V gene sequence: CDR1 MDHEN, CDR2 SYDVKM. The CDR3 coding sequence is TGTGCCAGCACCCAGCCGGGCCCATCAAAAGAGACCCAGTACTTC. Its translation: CASTQPGPSKETQYF.

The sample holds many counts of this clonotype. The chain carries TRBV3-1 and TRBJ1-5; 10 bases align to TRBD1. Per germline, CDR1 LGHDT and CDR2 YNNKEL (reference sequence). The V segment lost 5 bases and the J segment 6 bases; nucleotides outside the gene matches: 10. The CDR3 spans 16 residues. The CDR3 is CASSSSRQGAAQPQHF. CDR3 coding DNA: TGTGCCAGCAGCTCCAGCCGACAGGGGGCTGCTCAGCCCCAGCATTTT.

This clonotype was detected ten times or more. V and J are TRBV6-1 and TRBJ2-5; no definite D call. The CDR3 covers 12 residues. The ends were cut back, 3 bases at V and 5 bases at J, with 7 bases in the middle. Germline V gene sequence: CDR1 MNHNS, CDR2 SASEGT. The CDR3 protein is CASSDNWETQYF. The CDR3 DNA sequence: TGTGCCAGCAGTGACAACTGGGAGACCCAGTACTTC.

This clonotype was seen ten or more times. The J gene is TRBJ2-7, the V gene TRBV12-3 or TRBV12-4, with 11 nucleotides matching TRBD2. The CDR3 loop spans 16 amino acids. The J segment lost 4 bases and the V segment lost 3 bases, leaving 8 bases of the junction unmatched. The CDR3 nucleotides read TGTGCCAGCAGTTTGGGGCTAGCGGGAGGTGGTTACGAGCAGTACTTC. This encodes CASSLGLAGGGYEQYF.

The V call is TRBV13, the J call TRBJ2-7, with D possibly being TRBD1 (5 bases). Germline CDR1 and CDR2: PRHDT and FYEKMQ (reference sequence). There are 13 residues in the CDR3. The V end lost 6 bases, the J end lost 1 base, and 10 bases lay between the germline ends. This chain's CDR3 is CASRLRDSYEQYF. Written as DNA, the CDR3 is TGTGCCAGCAGGCTCAGGGATTCCTACGAGCAGTACTTC.

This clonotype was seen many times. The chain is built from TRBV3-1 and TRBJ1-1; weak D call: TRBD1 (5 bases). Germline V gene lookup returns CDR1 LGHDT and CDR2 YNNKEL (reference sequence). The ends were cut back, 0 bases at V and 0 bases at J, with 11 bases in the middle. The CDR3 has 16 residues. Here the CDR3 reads CASSQDGGSMNTEAFF. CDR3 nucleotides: TGTGCCAGCAGCCAAGATGGGGGTTCCATGAACACTGAAGCTTTCTTT.

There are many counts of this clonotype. The CDR3 region has the DNA TGTGCCAGCAGCTTACTCGAGGAGTCGATCTACGAGCAGTACTTC. This gives the protein CASSLLEESIYEQYF. The rearrangement links TRBV7-2 to TRBJ2-7; D not certain. Trimming removed 2 bases from V and 3 bases from J, with 14 bases in between. The CDR3 totals 15 residues. CDR1 is SGHTA, CDR2 FQGNSA, per germline.

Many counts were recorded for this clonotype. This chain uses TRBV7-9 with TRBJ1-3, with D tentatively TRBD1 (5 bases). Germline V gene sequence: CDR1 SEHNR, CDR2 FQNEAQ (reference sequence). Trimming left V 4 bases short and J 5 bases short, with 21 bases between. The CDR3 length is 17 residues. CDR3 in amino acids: CASSWGGVEPPRNTIYF. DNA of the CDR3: TGTGCCAGCAGCTGGGGGGGGGTGGAGCCCCCTCGAAACACCATATATTTT. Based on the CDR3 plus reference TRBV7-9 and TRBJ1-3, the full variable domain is DTGVSQNPRHKITKRGQNVTFRCDPISEHNRLYWYRQTLGQGPEFLTYFQNEAQLEKSRLLSDRFSAERPKGSFSTLEIQRTEQGDSAMYLCASSWGGVEPPRNTIYFGEGSWLTVV.

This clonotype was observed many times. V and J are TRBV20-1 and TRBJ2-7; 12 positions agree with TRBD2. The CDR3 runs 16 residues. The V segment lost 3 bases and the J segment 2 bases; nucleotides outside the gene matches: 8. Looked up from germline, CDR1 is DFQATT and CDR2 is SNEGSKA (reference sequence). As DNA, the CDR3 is TGCAGTGCTAGCGCTAGCGGGAGGGCCGGCACCTACGAGCAGTACTTC. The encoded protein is CSASASGRAGTYEQYF.